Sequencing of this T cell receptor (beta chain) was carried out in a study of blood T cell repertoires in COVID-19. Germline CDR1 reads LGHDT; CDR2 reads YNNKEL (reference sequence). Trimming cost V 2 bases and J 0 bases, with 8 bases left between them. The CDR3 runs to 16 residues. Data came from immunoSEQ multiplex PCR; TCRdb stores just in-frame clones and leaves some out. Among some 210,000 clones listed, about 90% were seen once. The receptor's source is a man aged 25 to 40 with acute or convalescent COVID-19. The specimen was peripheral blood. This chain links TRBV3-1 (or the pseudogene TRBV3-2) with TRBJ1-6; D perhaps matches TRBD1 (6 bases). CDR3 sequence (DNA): TGTGCCAGCAGCCAAACAGGGAGCTCCTATAATTCACCCCTCCACTTT. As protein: CASSQTGSSYNSPLHF.